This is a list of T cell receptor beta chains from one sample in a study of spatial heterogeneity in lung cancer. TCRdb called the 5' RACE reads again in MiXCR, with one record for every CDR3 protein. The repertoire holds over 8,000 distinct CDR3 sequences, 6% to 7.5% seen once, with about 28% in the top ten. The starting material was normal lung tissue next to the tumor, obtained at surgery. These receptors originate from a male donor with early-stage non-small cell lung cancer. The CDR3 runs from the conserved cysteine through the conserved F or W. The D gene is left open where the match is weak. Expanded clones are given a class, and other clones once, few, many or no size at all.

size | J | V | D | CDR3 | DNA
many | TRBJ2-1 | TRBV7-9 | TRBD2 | CASSYWTSGSHEQFF | TGTGCCAGCAGCTATTGGACTAGCGGGAGCCATGAGCAGTTCTTC
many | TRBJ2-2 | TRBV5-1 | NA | CASSSWGLANTGELFF | TGCGCCAGCAGCTCCTGGGGGCTAGCGAACACCGGGGAGCTGTTTTTT
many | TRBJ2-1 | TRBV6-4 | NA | CASSDKPGRDRNEQFF | TGTGCCAGCAGTGATAAGCCCGGGAGAGATCGCAATGAGCAGTTCTTC
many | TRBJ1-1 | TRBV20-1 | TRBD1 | CSATSGQELNTEAFF | TGCAGTGCCACGTCCGGACAGGAGCTGAACACTGAAGCTTTCTTT
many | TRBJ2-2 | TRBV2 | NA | CASQRGQGRPGELFF | TGTGCCAGCCAAAGGGGGCAGGGGAGGCCCGGGGAGCTGTTTTTT
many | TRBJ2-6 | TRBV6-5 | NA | CASSPTLDRSGANVLTF | TGTGCCAGCAGTCCCACTCTCGATCGCTCCGGGGCCAACGTCCTGACTTTC
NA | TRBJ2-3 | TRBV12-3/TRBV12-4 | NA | CASSRLRVGTDTQYF | TGTGCCAGCAGCCGGCTACGCGTCGGCACAGATACGCAGTATTTT
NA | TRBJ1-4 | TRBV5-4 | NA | CASSSTITQAREKLFF | TGTGCCAGCAGCTCCACCATCACTCAGGCCCGTGAAAAACTGTTTTTT
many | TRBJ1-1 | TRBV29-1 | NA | CSVAPGRATEAFF | TGCAGCGTCGCCCCAGGCCGGGCGACTGAAGCTTTCTTT
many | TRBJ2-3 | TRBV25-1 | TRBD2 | CASSGIGERGRTDTQYF | TGTGCCAGCAGTGGGATCGGGGAGCGGGGGCGCACAGATACGCAGTATTTT
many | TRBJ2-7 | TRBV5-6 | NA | CASSLYREYYEQYF | TGTGCCAGCAGCTTATACCGGGAGTATTACGAGCAGTACTTC
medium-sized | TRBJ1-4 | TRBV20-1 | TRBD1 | CSARTGTGDEKLFF | TGCAGTGCTAGAACCGGGACAGGGGATGAAAAACTGTTTTTT
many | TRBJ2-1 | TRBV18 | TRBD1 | CASSPISPGQGANNEQFF | TGTGCCAGCTCACCAATCTCCCCGGGACAGGGCGCCAACAATGAGCAGTTCTTC
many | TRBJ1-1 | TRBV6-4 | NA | CASSDGRGVLF | TGTGCCAGCAGTGACGGGCGTGGGGTCCTCTTT
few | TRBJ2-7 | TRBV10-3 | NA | CAISPPGAEQYF | TGTGCCATCAGCCCGCCAGGGGCCGAGCAGTACTTC
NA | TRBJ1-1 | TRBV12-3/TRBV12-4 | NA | CASSLISSGAFF | TGTGCCAGCAGTTTGATCTCTTCGGGCGCTTTCTTT
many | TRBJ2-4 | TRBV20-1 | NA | CSARSGGIAKNIQYF | TGCAGTGCTAGGTCGGGGGGCATAGCCAAAAACATTCAGTACTTC
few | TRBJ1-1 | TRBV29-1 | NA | CSGTGHLNTEAFF | TGCAGCGGCACGGGACATTTGAACACTGAAGCTTTCTTT
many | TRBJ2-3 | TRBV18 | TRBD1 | CASSRTDRADTQYF | TGTGCCAGCTCACGAACCGACAGGGCAGATACGCAGTATTTT
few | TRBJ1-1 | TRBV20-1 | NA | CSARSGLYTEAFF | TGCAGTGCTAGATCGGGTTTGTACACTGAAGCTTTCTTT
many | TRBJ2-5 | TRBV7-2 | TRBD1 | CASRTVLGGEETQYF | TGTGCCAGCAGAACCGTACTAGGGGGCGAAGAGACCCAGTACTTC
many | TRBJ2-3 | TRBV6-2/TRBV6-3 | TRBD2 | CASSPGLAGTDTQYF | TGTGCCAGCAGTCCCGGACTAGCGGGCACAGATACGCAGTATTTT
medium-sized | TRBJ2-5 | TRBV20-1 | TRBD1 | CSVPATGLTETQYF | TGCAGTGTTCCAGCGACAGGGCTTACCGAGACCCAGTACTTC
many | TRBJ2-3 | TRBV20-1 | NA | CSAREGIAGRTQYF | TGCAGTGCTAGGGAGGGGATCGCGGGAAGAACGCAGTATTTT
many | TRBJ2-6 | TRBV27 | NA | CASSLSPGGDPSGANVLTF | TGTGCCAGCAGTTTATCTCCAGGGGGGGATCCTTCTGGGGCCAACGTCCTGACTTTC
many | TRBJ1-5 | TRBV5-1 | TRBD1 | CASSPGTGGHQPQHF | TGCGCCAGCAGCCCCGGGACAGGGGGCCATCAGCCCCAGCATTTT
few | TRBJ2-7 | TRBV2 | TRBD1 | CASSDRADFRGF | TGTGCCAGCAGCGACAGGGCGGATTTTAGGGGCTTC
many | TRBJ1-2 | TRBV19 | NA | CASKFAASYGYTF | TGTGCCAGTAAATTCGCGGCTTCGTATGGCTACACCTTC
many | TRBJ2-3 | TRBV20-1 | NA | CSARVYNTGGSLGRAQYF | TGCAGTGCTAGGGTATACAATACGGGGGGCAGCCTGGGAAGGGCGCAGTATTTT
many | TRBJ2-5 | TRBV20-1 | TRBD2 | CSARRLAGEYETQYF | TGCAGTGCTAGAAGACTAGCGGGAGAGTATGAGACCCAGTACTTC
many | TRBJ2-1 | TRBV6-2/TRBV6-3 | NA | CASSHYTNEQFF | TGTGCCAGCAGCCACTACACCAATGAGCAGTTCTTC
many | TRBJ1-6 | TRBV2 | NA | CASSEAQVFSYNSPLHF | TGTGCCAGCAGTGAAGCGCAGGTCTTCTCCTATAATTCACCCCTCCACTTT
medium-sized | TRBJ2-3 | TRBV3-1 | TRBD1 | CASSQGAPGQRTDTQYF | TGTGCCAGCAGCCAAGGCGCGCCGGGACAGCGCACAGATACGCAGTATTTT
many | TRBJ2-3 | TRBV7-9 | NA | CASRPTRSRPTDTQYF | TGTGCCAGCAGGCCTACTAGATCTAGGCCGACAGATACGCAGTATTTT
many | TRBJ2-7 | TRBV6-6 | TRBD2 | CASGAEHSSGSYEQYF | TGTGCCAGCGGAGCCGAGCATTCTAGCGGGAGCTACGAGCAGTACTTC
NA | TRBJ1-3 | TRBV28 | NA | CASSRGSGNTIYF | TGTGCCAGCAGTAGGGGCTCTGGAAACACCATATATTTT
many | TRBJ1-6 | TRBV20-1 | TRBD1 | CSASWGTGARGTPLHF | TGCAGTGCTAGCTGGGGAACAGGGGCCAGGGGAACACCCCTCCACTTT
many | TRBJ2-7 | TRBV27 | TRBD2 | CASSLFASGSVGEQYF | TGTGCCAGCAGTCTATTCGCTAGCGGGAGTGTCGGAGAGCAGTACTTC
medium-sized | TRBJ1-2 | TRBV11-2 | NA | CASSFGVRGYGYTF | TGTGCCAGCAGCTTCGGGGTCAGGGGCTATGGCTACACCTTC
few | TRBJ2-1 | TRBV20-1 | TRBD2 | CSARRSLAGYNEQFF | TGCAGTGCTCGAAGGTCCCTAGCGGGGTACAATGAGCAGTTCTTC
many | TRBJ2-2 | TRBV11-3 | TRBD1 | CASSRGQDTGELFF | TGTGCCAGCAGCCGCGGACAGGACACCGGGGAGCTGTTTTTT
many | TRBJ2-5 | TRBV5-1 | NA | CASSSVGVSETQYF | TGCGCCAGCAGCTCAGTGGGAGTCTCAGAGACCCAGTACTTC
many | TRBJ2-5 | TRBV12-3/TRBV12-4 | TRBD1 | CASSSGQGTKETQYF | TGTGCCAGCAGCTCGGGACAGGGCACTAAAGAGACCCAGTACTTC
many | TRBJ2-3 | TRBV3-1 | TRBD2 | CASSPGTSGDTQYF | TGTGCCAGCAGCCCCGGGACTAGCGGAGATACGCAGTATTTT
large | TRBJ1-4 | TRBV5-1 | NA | CASSPRARIEKLFF | TGCGCCAGCAGCCCCCGGGCACGCATTGAAAAACTGTTTTTT